This T cell receptor (beta chain) was observed in a study of blood T cell repertoires in COVID-19. At the level of the study: Whether acute or convalescent, the COVID-19 samples came from the United States, Italy and Spain. Sample material is recorded as cDNA or gDNA derived from T cells, B-cell-depleted T cells, or PBMCs.

Under the authors' procedure: Reference gene primer amplification gave nucleated cell count estimates. Here immunoSEQ multiplex PCR was the method, and the copy in TCRdb shows in-frame clones only, minus some. V and J calls plus clone size are reproduced from that table; the DNA served to infer D and trimming. The sample carries about 190,000 clones, 90% recorded once. This clone has a single count. Germline V gene data show CDR1 as SGHRS and CDR2 as YFSETQ. With 0 bases clipped from V and 3 bases from J, the junction kept 2 bases outside the gene matches. CDR3 size: 15 residues. The sequence was obtained from a man in his fifties or sixties with acute or convalescent COVID-19. The chain joins TRBV5-1 to TRBJ2-5; 10 nucleotides line up with TRBD2. The sequenced sample consisted of peripheral blood. This chain's CDR3 is CASSLATSGKETQYF. CDR3 in DNA: TGCGCCAGCAGCTTGGCCACTAGCGGGAAAGAGACCCAGTACTTC.